This is a list of T cell receptor beta chains from one sample in a study of T cells after yellow fever vaccination. MiXCR, run by TCRdb on the 5' RACE reads, gives a single entry per CDR3 protein. The profile shows some 300,000 distinct CDR3 sequences, 8.5% to 10% of them singletons. Sequences were derived from CD4+ T cells sorted from PBMCs, sampled 5 days after the yellow fever booster vaccination. The receptors shown here come from a man aged 18 to 29 who received the YFV17D yellow fever vaccine. CDR3s include the opening cysteine and the closing phenylalanine or tryptophan. Fields, in order: CDR3 length, J gene, V gene, D gene, clone size, CDR3 DNA, CDR3 protein. D genes are given only for firm matches. Size is stated for part of the rows, as once, few or many counts, or as a class when the clone is expanded.

>15|TRBJ2-1|TRBV3-1|TRBD2|.
TGTGCCAGCAGCCCTATTAGCGGGGCCTACAATGAGCAGTTCTTC
CASSPISGAYNEQFF
>17|TRBJ2-3|TRBV4-1|.|few
TGCGCCAGCAGCCAACAACGCGTCGGGCCTAGCACAGATACGCAGTATTTT
CASSQQRVGPSTDTQYF
>12|TRBJ2-1|TRBV7-2|.|.
TGTGCCAGCAGTCCTACTAGCCTCCTGCAGTTCTTC
CASSPTSLLQFF
>17|TRBJ1-6|TRBV6-2/TRBV6-3|TRBD1|.
TGTGCCAGCAGTTACCAGCGTACAGGGGCCTATAATTCACCCCTCCACTTT
CASSYQRTGAYNSPLHF
>14|TRBJ2-1|TRBV25-1|TRBD2|many
TGTGCCAGCAGTGAATCCTCGGGGGGAGATGAGCAGTTCTTC
CASSESSGGDEQFF
>18|TRBJ2-1|TRBV12-5|.|few
TGTGCTAGTGGCCAGGGAACATGGGGAGCGACCGATAACAATGAGCAGTTCTTC
CASGQGTWGATDNNEQFF
>15|TRBJ2-5|TRBV7-2|TRBD1|few
TGTGCCAGCAGTCGATATTCGGGACAGGGGGAGACCCAGTACTTC
CASSRYSGQGETQYF
>14|TRBJ2-5|TRBV5-1|.|few
TGCGCCAGCAGCTTGGAGGTGGTCAGCGAGACCCAGTACTTC
CASSLEVVSETQYF
>13|TRBJ2-5|TRBV11-2|.|.
TGTGCCAGCAGCTTAACTGACGTCGGGACCCAGTACTTC
CASSLTDVGTQYF
>14|TRBJ2-3|TRBV11-3|.|.
TGTGCCAGCAGCTCGGGACCCTTCACAGATACGCAGTATTTT
CASSSGPFTDTQYF
>14|TRBJ1-2|TRBV12-3/TRBV12-4|.|many
TGTGCCAGCAGCCCGGGGGGAGAAAACTATGGCTACACCTTC
CASSPGGENYGYTF
>16|TRBJ2-1|TRBV11-2|TRBD2|.
TGTGCCAGCAGCTTAGAACTAGCGGGGGGGCGTGGTGAGCAGTTCTTC
CASSLELAGGRGEQFF
>13|TRBJ2-3|TRBV20-1|.|.
TGCAGTGGCAGCCCGGGGGGCACAGATACGCAGTATTTT
CSGSPGGTDTQYF
>15|TRBJ1-5|TRBV4-3|.|many
TGCGCCAGCAGCCAAGATCTGACGGTCAATCAGCCCCAGCATTTT
CASSQDLTVNQPQHF
>14|TRBJ1-5|TRBV28|TRBD1|few
TGTGCCAGCAGTTTGGGACAGGGGGTAACGGCCCAGCATTTT
CASSLGQGVTAQHF
>15|TRBJ1-1|TRBV18|.|.
TGTGCCAGCTCACCACCGGGGCTAGGAGACACTGAAGCTTTCTTT
CASSPPGLGDTEAFF
>15|TRBJ1-1|TRBV9|.|few
TGTGCCAGCAGCGGGGTCCTAGGAGCCGGGACTGAAGCTTTCTTT
CASSGVLGAGTEAFF
>15|TRBJ2-3|TRBV5-1|.|.
TGCGCCAGCAGGGCCACACTAACTAGCACAGATACGCAGTATTTT
CASRATLTSTDTQYF
>20|TRBJ2-3|TRBV3-1|TRBD2|many
TGTGCCAGCAGCCAGGGTCGAGGGACTACTAGCGGGGGGGCCGCAGATACGCAGTATTTT
CASSQGRGTTSGGAADTQYF
>14|TRBJ2-7|TRBV27|.|few
TGTGCCAGCAGCCCCCGGGGTATCCTCTACGAGCAGTACTTC
CASSPRGILYEQYF
>17|TRBJ2-5|TRBV5-1|TRBD2|few
TGCGCCAGCAGCGCCTCCCTCAGACTAGCGGGGAAAGAGACCCAGTACTTC
CASSASLRLAGKETQYF
>18|TRBJ2-1|TRBV5-6|.|few
TGTGCCAGCAGCGGGGGACTGAGGGCCCTAAGCTCCTACAATGAGCAGTTCTTC
CASSGGLRALSSYNEQFF
>14|TRBJ1-6|TRBV5-1|.|once
TGCGCCAGCAGCTTGGGCAGGGTGGATTCACCCCTCCACTTT
CASSLGRVDSPLHF
>16|TRBJ1-2|TRBV5-6|.|many
TGTGCCAGCAGCGCGTTATTTGGGATCCTAAACTATGGCTACACCTTC
CASSALFGILNYGYTF
>17|TRBJ2-7|TRBV5-1|TRBD1|.
TGCGCCAGCAGCTTGGCACGACCCCGGGACAGGGGTTACGAGCAGTACTTC
CASSLARPRDRGYEQYF
>15|TRBJ2-1|TRBV4-1|TRBD1|few
TGCGCCAGCAGCCAGGGACAGAACTCCTACAATGAGCAGTTCTTC
CASSQGQNSYNEQFF
>13|TRBJ2-5|TRBV15|.|.
TGTGCCACCAGCAGAGATGGGAGAGAGACCCAGTACTTC
CATSRDGRETQYF
>13|TRBJ2-2|TRBV11-2|.|few
TGTGCCAGCAGCTTACCAGGCTCCGGGGAGCTGTTTTTT
CASSLPGSGELFF
>16|TRBJ1-6|TRBV7-9|TRBD1|.
TGTGCCAGCAGCACCCGACAGGGCGTGTATAATTCACCCCTCCACTTT
CASSTRQGVYNSPLHF
>14|TRBJ2-3|TRBV10-3|TRBD2|.
TGTGCCATCAGTGACAGCGGGGGCACAGATACGCAGTATTTT
CAISDSGGTDTQYF
>15|TRBJ1-2|TRBV7-9|.|few
TGTGCCAGCAGCTTGCCGGGGGGCGTTATAGGTGGCTACACCTTC
CASSLPGGVIGGYTF
>17|TRBJ2-6|TRBV19|TRBD1|few
TGTGCCTCCAGCCCGGGACAGGGAGCAACTGGGGCCAACGTCCTGACTTTC
CASSPGQGATGANVLTF
>15|TRBJ2-1|TRBV9|.|few
TGTGCCAGCAGCCGGGGGTGGGAGCTTACAAATGAGCAGTTCTTC
CASSRGWELTNEQFF
>15|TRBJ1-5|TRBV12-3/TRBV12-4|.|.
TGTGCCAGCAGCCCACGAGGACGGAGCAATCAGCCCCAGCATTTT
CASSPRGRSNQPQHF
>13|TRBJ1-1|TRBV12-3/TRBV12-4|.|many
TGTGCCAGCAGCCGCCCCTGGTTCACTGAAGCTTTCTTT
CASSRPWFTEAFF
>13|TRBJ1-1|TRBV10-2|.|few
TGCGCCAGCAGTGATATCCCCCGCCCTGAAGCTTTCTTT
CASSDIPRPEAFF